This TCR beta chain was retrieved from a study of shared clonotypes between healthy human individuals. This clone was seen only once. Its antigen is not known. Looked up from germline, CDR1 is KGHSH and CDR2 is LQKENI. Trimming at V came to 3 bases and at J to 3 bases, leaving 5 bases not matched to a gene. The CDR3 is made up of 14 amino acids. The method was immunoSEQ multiplex PCR; TCRdb's version includes in-frame clones alone and lacks a portion of them. The data hold roughly 1,500,000 clones, with 98% to 99% observed a single time. Whole-study findings and limits: It was anticipated that sequencing depth would influence how many clonotypes donors shared.

The sequence was obtained from a man between 25 and 39 years old in good health. The chain has TRBV18 and TRBJ2-7; 7 bases agree with TRBD1. Sequencing used naive CD4+ T cells sorted from blood. Subset of the sample: CD45RA+ positively selected. CDR3 sequence: CASSPGQLHYEQYF. The CDR3, as DNA: TGTGCCAGCTCACCGGGACAGTTGCACTACGAGCAGTACTTC.